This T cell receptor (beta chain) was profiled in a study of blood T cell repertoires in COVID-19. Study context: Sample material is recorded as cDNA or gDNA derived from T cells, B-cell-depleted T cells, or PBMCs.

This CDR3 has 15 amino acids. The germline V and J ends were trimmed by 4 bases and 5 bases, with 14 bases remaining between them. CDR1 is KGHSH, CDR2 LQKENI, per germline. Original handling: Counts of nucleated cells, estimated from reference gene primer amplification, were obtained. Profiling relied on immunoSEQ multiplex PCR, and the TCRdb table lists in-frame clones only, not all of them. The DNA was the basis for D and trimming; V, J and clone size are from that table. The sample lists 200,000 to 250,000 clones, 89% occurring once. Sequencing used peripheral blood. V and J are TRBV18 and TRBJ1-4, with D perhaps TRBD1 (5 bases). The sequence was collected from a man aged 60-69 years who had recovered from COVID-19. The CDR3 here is CASSLSRGSNEKLFF. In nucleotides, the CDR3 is TGTGCCAGCTCACTTTCACGGGGGTCGAATGAAAAACTGTTTTTT.